The source of this T cell receptor beta chain is a study of T cell responses to AZD1222 COVID-19 vaccine. Overall study results and limits: Clonal diversity was possibly underestimated; the donors were predominantly white British and more often female. Repertoire sampling was restricted to post-peak T cell response timepoints. Spike-specific TCRs gained breadth and depth after people received two AZD1222 doses.

The assay was immunoSEQ multiplex PCR, and TCRdb's table has in-frame clones only and misses some. The sample includes 110,000 or so clones, about 87% of them seen just once. Notes on this clone: Its matching antigen is unknown.

Analyses pooled second doses at about 4 or about 12 weeks. The CDR3 is made up of 14 amino acids. CDR1 is SEHNR, CDR2 FQNEAQ, per germline (reference sequence). V dropped 3 bases and J dropped 3; count of bases not matched to a gene: 0. This TCR was sampled from an adult who received the AZD1222 COVID-19 vaccine. The sample consisted of peripheral blood, taken 28 days after the second AZD1222 dose. The chain recombines TRBV7-9 with TRBJ2-2, with 8 positions matching TRBD2. CDR3 sequence (DNA): TGTGCCAGCAGCTTCGGGGGGGACACCGGGGAGCTGTTTTTT. Amino acid sequence: CASSFGGDTGELFF. Full variable domain (missing parts from reference TRBV7-9 and TRBJ2-2): DTGVSQNPRHKITKRGQNVTFRCDPISEHNRLYWYRQTLGQGPEFLTYFQNEAQLEKSRLLSDRFSAERPKGSFSTLEIQRTEQGDSAMYLCASSFGGDTGELFFGEGSRLTVL.